The 15 T cell receptor beta chains given below trace back to one sample, sequenced in a study of blood T cell repertoires in COVID-19. The method was immunoSEQ multiplex PCR; TCRdb's version includes in-frame clones alone and lacks a portion of them. The profile shows 140,000 or so clones, 60% to 85% of them singletons. Sequenced material: peripheral blood. These receptors all stem from an older woman with acute or convalescent COVID-19.

This rearrangement joins TRBV18 to TRBJ1-1; D ambiguous. This CDR3 is 14 amino acids long. V was trimmed by 2 bases and J by 3 bases, leaving 10 bases between them. Germline V CDR1 and CDR2: KGHSH, LQKENI. This CDR3 is CASSPSGADTEAFF. In DNA, the CDR3 is TGTGCCAGCTCACCATCAGGCGCTGACACTGAAGCTTTCTTT.

V and J are TRBV5-6 and TRBJ1-2, with no clear D. CDR1 is SGHDT, CDR2 YYEEEE, per germline. Trimming shortened V by 1 base and J by 2 bases, and 18 bases separated the two germline ends. The CDR3 extends over 17 amino acids. The CDR3 DNA follows: TGTGCCAGCAGCTTGATCGGGGATTTAATACTAAACTATGGCTACACCTTC. This sequence encodes CASSLIGDLILNYGYTF.

The chain employs TRBV5-1 and TRBJ1-6; TRBD1 might be the D (5 bases). This CDR3 spans 14 amino acids. Deletions cut 4 bases from V and 7 bases from J, with 12 bases between. Germline lookup yields CDR1 SGHRS and CDR2 YFSETQ. The CDR3: CASSPAGVNSPLHF. As DNA, the CDR3 is TGCGCCAGCAGCCCGGCGGGGGTGAATTCACCCCTCCACTTT.

The V gene is TRBV19, the J gene TRBJ2-5; D unresolved. The CDR3 runs to 14 residues. CDR1 is LNHDA, CDR2 SQIVND, per germline (reference sequence). V was trimmed by 3 bases and J by 2 bases, leaving 10 bases between them. CDR3 in amino acids: CASSIDPAQETQYF. CDR3 coding DNA: TGTGCCAGTAGTATCGACCCAGCGCAAGAGACCCAGTACTTC.

This clone was picked up a small number of times. The chain couples TRBV5-1 to TRBJ2-1; TRBD2 matches at 9 bases. After removal of 0 bases from V and 8 bases from J, the junction contained 9 bases not matched to a gene. CDR1 is SGHRS, CDR2 YFSETQ, per germline. CDR3 size: 16 residues. CDR3 nucleotides: TGCGCCAGCAGCTTGGGATGGGCTAGCGGGAACGATGAGCAGTTCTTC. Its protein is CASSLGWASGNDEQFF.

The chain uses TRBV7-3 and TRBJ2-2, with 10 positions matching TRBD2. The CDR3 spans 18 residues. J lost 4 bases, V lost 4 bases, and 12 bases had no gene match. Germline V CDR1 and CDR2: SGHTA, FQGTGA. The CDR3 region is CASSSTRLAGGGTGELFF. The CDR3 bases are TGTGCCAGCAGCTCCACCAGACTAGCGGGTGGGGGCACCGGGGAGCTGTTTTTT.

The rearrangement joins TRBV6-4 to TRBJ2-1, with 9 nucleotides matching TRBD2. The trim removed 4 bases at V and 0 bases at J, leaving 4 bases unmatched. The CDR3 length is 16 residues. Germline V gene sequence: CDR1 MRHNA, CDR2 SNTAGT. This chain's CDR3 is CASSVAGASSYNEQFF. As DNA, the CDR3 is TGTGCCAGCAGTGTAGCGGGAGCAAGCTCCTACAATGAGCAGTTCTTC.

The V gene is TRBV7-9, the J gene TRBJ2-7, with D possibly TRBD1 on 6 matching bases. The CDR3 runs to 12 residues. Looked up from germline, CDR1 is SEHNR and CDR2 is FQNEAQ (reference sequence). The V end was cut by 4 bases, the J end by 4 bases, with 8 bases between. CDR3 residues: CASSSQGYEQYF. For the CDR3, the DNA is TGTGCCAGCAGCTCGCAGGGGTACGAGCAGTACTTC.

This sequence joins TRBV13 and TRBJ1-1; TRBD1 agrees at 9 bases. The germline CDR1 and CDR2 sequences are PRHDT and FYEKMQ (reference sequence). The junction had 9 bases not matched to a gene; V was cut back by 0 bases and J by 4 bases. This CDR3 is 17 amino acids long. In DNA, the CDR3 is TGTGCCAGCAGCTTAGGACAGGGGGCTAAAGTGGGCACTGAAGCTTTCTTT. It codes for CASSLGQGAKVGTEAFF.

This clone was seen only a few times. The chain uses TRBV14 and TRBJ1-3; D not resolved. Looked up from germline, CDR1 is SGHDN and CDR2 is FVKESK. The V end was cut by 7 bases, the J end by 0 bases, with 16 bases between. The CDR3 has 16 residues. This CDR3 reads CASNPLNAGSGNTIYF. For the CDR3, the DNA is TGTGCCAGCAACCCTTTGAATGCGGGCTCTGGAAACACCATATATTTT.

A remark on this clone: This sample includes further DNA sequences coding for the same CDR3. The CDR3 DNA reads as TGTGCCAGCAGCTTAACGGGAGGGGGTGGCGCTGAAGCTTTCTTT. Residues: CASSLTGGGGAEAFF. The chain combines TRBV7-3 with TRBJ1-1; the D gene is possibly TRBD1 (6 bases). This CDR3 contains 15 residues. Germline V gene lookup returns CDR1 SGHTA and CDR2 FQGTGA. V was pared by 0 bases and J by 6 bases, with 14 bases between.

The rearrangement joins TRBV7-3 to TRBJ2-3, with a possible D match to TRBD2 (7 bases). Looked up from germline, CDR1 is SGHTA and CDR2 is FQGTGA. V was cut by 5 bases and J by 6 bases, with 18 bases left in between. The CDR3 totals 15 residues. CDR3 residues: CASSPRGGPRDTQYF. The CDR3 DNA reads TGTGCCAGCAGCCCGAGGGGGGGCCCCAGGGATACGCAGTATTTT.

The CDR3 sequence is CASSFQGSYGYTF. For the CDR3, the DNA is TGTGCCAGCAGTTTTCAGGGAAGCTATGGCTACACCTTC. The chain has TRBV12-3 or TRBV12-4 and TRBJ1-2; D perhaps matches TRBD1 (5 bases). With 3 bases removed from V and 4 bases from J, the gap between germline ends came to 9 bases. There are 13 residues in the CDR3.

V is TRBV5-4 and J is TRBJ1-2, with D uncertain. The CDR3 contains 16 residues. Trimming removed 5 bases at V and 1 base at J, with 18 bases between. Germline V CDR1 and CDR2: SGHNT, YYREEE (reference sequence). The CDR3 region is CASRNTTALLNYGYTF. For the CDR3, the DNA is TGTGCCAGCAGGAATACCACAGCTCTACTTAACTATGGCTACACCTTC.

The gene calls are TRBV6-5 and TRBJ2-7; 7 bases line up with TRBD2. CDR1 MNHEY and CDR2 SVGAGI come from the germline V gene. J was trimmed by 3 bases and V by 7 bases; bases with no gene match: 9. The CDR3 has 14 residues. This CDR3 is CASKGSGAYYEQYF. In nucleotides, the CDR3 is TGTGCCAGCAAGGGAAGCGGGGCTTACTACGAGCAGTACTTC.